This T cell receptor (beta chain) was identified in a study of T-cell memory formation after mild COVID-19. Study-level information: Across donors, TCR clusters were largely donor specific.

As for this clonotype: Antigen: not known.

CDR1 and CDR2 from the germline V gene are DFQATT and SNEGSKA (reference sequence). The CDR3 runs to 13 residues. V lost 6 bases and J lost 4; bases outside the gene matches: 9. Study results and caveats: The study found contracting CD4+ clones mainly in CM and EM and contracting CD8+ clones in EMRA.

TCRdb recomputed calls from the 5' RACE reads with MiXCR, one row per CDR3 protein. The data contain about 350,000 distinct CDR3 sequences, roughly an eighth of them singletons. The sequencing sample was made of PBMCs or a T cell subset sorted from them (not recorded which). The V call is TRBV20-1, the J call TRBJ2-7; 7 nucleotides line up with TRBD1. This sequence originates from a man aged 18 to 30 who had mild COVID-19 (a few samples of this study predate the infection). Cell type and time point are not known. CDR3 coding DNA: TGCAGTGCCCACGGGACAGCTACATACGAGCAGTACGTC. Protein product: CSAHGTATYEQYV.